This T cell receptor beta chain was profiled in a study of CXCR3-negative and CXCR3-positive naive CD8 T cells. On this clonotype itself: Its antigen remains unknown.

The CDR3 loop spans 14 amino acids. CDR1 is SEHNR, CDR2 FQNEAQ, per germline (reference sequence). Findings and limits, study-wide: Whereas memory cells differed, naive CXCR3-negative and CXCR3-positive cells shared similar TRBV-TRBJ usage. Researchers report that CXCR3-positive naive cells carry more hydrophobic TRB CDR3s than CXCR3-negative naive cells.

The authors made the TRB cDNA libraries by 5' RACE using UMI labels. TCRdb re-called the 5' RACE reads, yielding one record per CDR3 amino acid sequence without DNA. Reported are roughly 120,000 distinct CDR3 sequences; the ten largest clones contain roughly 0.6%. The sorter processed each CD8+ T cell subset in triplicate at some 300,000 cells apiece. The sequence derives from a human donor in good health. Some clones in this sample may be carry-over from other donors' samples. Sequencing was carried out using naive CXCR3+ CD8+ T cells from blood. Subset defined: CD45RO-CCR7+CD27+CD95- naive CD8+ T cells expressing CXCR3 (TNR3+). The rearrangement links TRBV7-9 to TRBJ2-7; without DNA, the TCRdb call of TRBD1 cannot be checked. The CDR3 protein is CASSDGGVSYEQYF.